The next 13 T cell receptor beta chains were all read from a single sample in a study of T cells in Graves' hyperthyroidism and ophthalmopathy. Amplification of TCR beta CDR3 regions was performed using RNA transcripts as template. The TCR CDR3 first-round RT-PCR relied on the HTBI primer set. TCRdb re-analysed the multiplex PCR reads in MiXCR, keeping a single row per CDR3 protein. The table lists some 300,000 distinct CDR3 sequences, around a fifth of them singletons, with about 40% in the top ten. Input material: blood. The receptors stem from a man in his fifties or sixties with Graves' ophthalmopathy.

This clonotype was recorded at least ten times. V usage is TRBV20-1 and J usage is TRBJ2-1; D gene uncertain. From germline, CDR1 is DFQATT and CDR2 SNEGSKA (reference sequence). The germline V and J ends were trimmed by 2 bases and 2 bases, with 13 bases remaining between them. The CDR3 is 15 amino acids. In DNA form, the CDR3 reads TGCAGTGCTAGATTCCGGTGGGAAACCTACAATGAGCAGTTCTTC. Its translation: CSARFRWETYNEQFF.

This clonotype was recorded at least ten times. The genes are TRBV20-1 and TRBJ2-3; 7 bases are shared with TRBD2. Germline trimming cut 0 bases from V and 4 bases from J; bases unmatched to any gene: 13. This CDR3 spans 17 amino acids. Germline V gives CDR1 DFQATT, CDR2 SNEGSKA (reference sequence). The CDR3 loop is CSARDDIKAGVSDTQYF. The CDR3 DNA sequence: TGCAGTGCTAGAGATGATATAAAGGCGGGAGTCTCAGATACGCAGTATTTT.

This clonotype was found many times. The V and J genes are TRBV3-1 and TRBJ1-1; D is possibly TRBD1 (5 bases). Germline V gives CDR1 LGHDT, CDR2 YNNKEL (reference sequence). Trimming took 8 bases from V and 3 from J, leaving 13 bases between them. CDR3 length: 13 residues. The CDR3 protein is CASGWSGYTEAFF. The CDR3 DNA is TGTGCCAGCGGATGGTCAGGGTACACTGAAGCTTTCTTT.

This clonotype was observed many times. The chain recombines TRBV30 with TRBJ1-6; 9 nucleotides match TRBD1. Germline assignment: CDR1 GTSNPN and CDR2 SVGIG (reference sequence). With V trimmed by 3 bases and J by 7 bases, 4 bases remained unmatched. This CDR3 contains 14 residues. The CDR3 region is CAWRGQGDNSPLHF. DNA of the CDR3: TGTGCCTGGAGGGGACAGGGCGACAATTCACCCCTCCACTTT.

The V call is TRBV6-4, the J call TRBJ2-7, with D possibly TRBD1 on 6 matching bases. The CDR3 runs to 13 residues. Trimming removed 4 bases at V and 4 bases at J, with 11 bases between. In germline, CDR1 is MRHNA, CDR2 SNTAGT. DNA for the CDR3: TGTGCCAGCAGTGTGGGCAGGGGTTACGAGCAGTACTTC. Residues: CASSVGRGYEQYF.

There are many counts of this clonotype. The J gene is TRBJ2-1, the V gene TRBV28; the D gene is possibly TRBD2 (6 bases). V lost 5 bases and J lost 5, with 16 bases in between. There are 15 residues in the CDR3. Per germline, CDR1 MDHEN and CDR2 SYDVKM. The CDR3 DNA follows: TGTGCCAGCAGTGGAGCGGGCGCGATTCACAATGAGCAGTTCTTC. This translates into CASSGAGAIHNEQFF.

This clonotype was seen only a few times. This rearrangement joins TRBV7-9 to TRBJ1-2, with D hard to call. The CDR3 contains 13 residues. Trimming stripped 5 bases from V and 8 bases from J, with 15 bases between. CDR1 is SEHNR, CDR2 FQNEAQ, per germline (reference sequence). CDR3 DNA sequence: TGTGCCAGCAGCCTCAATGAGGCGGCGGGCTACACCTTC. Amino acids: CASSLNEAAGYTF.

This clonotype was seen ten or more times. CDR3 sequence (DNA): TGCAGTGCCCCCCCGCCCGGGGCGGAGACCCAGTACTTC. Encoded protein: CSAPPPGAETQYF. The V call is TRBV20-1, the J call TRBJ2-5; D might be TRBD1 or TRBD2, each matching 5 bases. The CDR3 sequence is 13 residues long. Germline V gives CDR1 DFQATT, CDR2 SNEGSKA (reference sequence). Trimming took off 6 bases at V and 5 bases at J, with 16 bases between the two ends.

This clonotype has ten or more counts. The rearrangement joins TRBV6-1 to TRBJ1-3, with 7 positions matching TRBD1. This CDR3 has 15 residues. Germline trimming cut 4 bases from V and 0 bases from J; bases unmatched to any gene: 3. From germline, CDR1 is MNHNS and CDR2 SASEGT. CDR3 loop: CASSGDSSSGNTIYF. CDR3 DNA: TGTGCCAGCAGTGGGGACAGCAGCTCTGGAAACACCATATATTTT.

This clonotype was observed many times. This chain links TRBV11-3 with TRBJ2-7; D is perhaps TRBD2 (6 bases). Trimming took off 5 bases at V and 7 bases at J, with 24 bases between the two ends. This CDR3 has 16 amino acids. Germline CDR1 reads SGHNT; CDR2 reads YENEEA. DNA for the CDR3: TGTGCCAGCAGCCCAAACTTTCGGGAGCACCCCGCGGAGCAGTACTTC. Translated: CASSPNFREHPAEQYF. The variable domain in full, completed from reference TRBV11-3 and TRBJ2-7, reads EAGVVQSPRYKIIEKKQPVAFWCNPISGHNTLYWYLQNLGQGPELLIRYENEEAVDDSQLPKDRFSAERLKGVDSTLKIQPAELGDSAVYLCASSPNFREHPAEQYFGPGTRLTVT.

This clonotype turned up a few times. This chain links TRBV20-1 with TRBJ2-3; tentative D call: TRBD1 (6 bases). V dropped 0 bases and J dropped 3 bases, with 10 bases sitting between them. This CDR3 spans 14 amino acids. Germline V gene sequence: CDR1 DFQATT, CDR2 SNEGSKA (reference sequence). The CDR3 loop reads CSARDPRGTDTQYF. DNA of the CDR3: TGCAGTGCTAGAGATCCGAGGGGGACAGATACGCAGTATTTT.

The chain has TRBV15 and TRBJ2-5; no clear D. This CDR3 is built from 15 residues. The V and J ends lost 3 bases and 2 bases respectively, with 13 bases between them. In germline, CDR1 is LNHNV, CDR2 YYDKDF (reference sequence). In DNA, the CDR3 is TGTGCCACCAGCAGTGGGATACAGATGCAAGAGACCCAGTACTTC. Encoded protein: CATSSGIQMQETQYF.

This clonotype turned up a few times. The chain combines TRBV15 with TRBJ2-1; D is possibly TRBD1 (7 bases). This CDR3 has 14 amino acids. V lost 8 bases to trimming and J lost 2 bases, with 13 bases between them. CDR1 LNHNV and CDR2 YYDKDF come from the germline V gene (reference sequence). Here the CDR3 DNA reads TGTGCCACCTGCGGGACAGATACCTACAATGAGCAGTTCTTC. It encodes CATCGTDTYNEQFF.